Each of the 28 T cell receptor beta chains below was sequenced from the same sample in a study of OX40 agonist ivuxolimab in advanced cancers. The data were produced by immunoSEQ multiplex PCR, yet TCRdb's version contains in-frame clones alone and is incomplete. This table has some 80,000 clones, approximately 87% appearing once. Source: CD4+ or CD8+ T cells sorted from blood, taken in a trial of the OX40 agonist ivuxolimab. The receptor set was obtained from an adult with an advanced solid tumor such as melanoma, head and neck, liver or kidney cancer.

The chain carries TRBV6-1 and TRBJ1-5; unclear D gene. This CDR3 region has 16 residues. The V gene lost 2 bases and the J gene lost 0 bases, with 11 bases spanning the gap. Germline V lookup: CDR1 MNHNS, CDR2 SASEGT. The CDR3 region has the DNA TGTGCCAGCAGTGAACTATCGGGGTATAGCAATCAGCCCCAGCATTTT. Encoded protein: CASSELSGYSNQPQHF.

This sequence joins TRBV7-9 and TRBJ2-7; 13 bases fit TRBD2. Germline loops: CDR1 SEHNR, CDR2 FQNEAQ (reference sequence). The V segment lost 6 bases and the J segment 6 bases; nucleotides outside the gene matches: 8. The CDR3 covers 15 residues. For the CDR3, the DNA is TGTGCCAGCAGACTAGCGGGAGGGCTCAATTCCGAGCAGTACTTC. It translates to CASRLAGGLNSEQYF.

The chain links TRBV18 to TRBJ1-2, with a weak D call TRBD1 (5 bases). Deletions cut 3 bases from V and 8 bases from J, with 22 bases between. The CDR3 sequence is 16 residues long. Looked up from germline, CDR1 is KGHSH and CDR2 is LQKENI. The DNA of the CDR3 is TGTGCCAGCTCACCGGCCGTGCAGAGGGGCGCAAGGGGCTACACCTTC. It yields the protein CASSPAVQRGARGYTF.

The chain employs TRBV7-2 and TRBJ2-5; D is tentatively TRBD1 or TRBD2 (6 bases each). The J call could be wrong; TRBJ2-7 is a better fit for the DNA end. The CDR3 runs to 14 residues. The V gene's germline CDR1 is SGHTA and CDR2 FQGNSA. CDR3 coding DNA: TGTGCCAGCAGCTTAGCGGGGGGCCGGTACGAGCAGTACTTC. Translated, it gives CASSLAGGRYEQYF.

The chain combines TRBV11-2 with TRBJ2-7, with D possibly matching TRBD2 (6 bases). The germline V and J ends were trimmed by 0 bases and 1 base, with 10 bases remaining between them. This CDR3 is built from 15 residues. Germline CDR1 SGHAT, CDR2 FQNNGV. DNA for the CDR3: TGTGCCAGCAGCTTAGATTGGCGGGAATCCTACGAGCAGTACTTC. Translating it yields CASSLDWRESYEQYF.

The V gene is TRBV5-4, the J gene TRBJ2-7, with 9 nucleotides matching TRBD1. With V trimmed by 0 bases and J by 3 bases, 7 bases remained unmatched. The CDR3 spans 16 residues. The germline CDR1 and CDR2 sequences are SGHNT and YYREEE (reference sequence). In DNA form, the CDR3 reads TGTGCCAGCAGCTTGGACAGGGGGCTATCTAACTACGAGCAGTACTTC. It translates to CASSLDRGLSNYEQYF. The whole variable domain, filled in from reference TRBV5-4 and TRBJ2-7, reads ETGVTQSPTHLIKTRGQQVTLRCSSQSGHNTVSWYQQALGQGPQFIFQYYREEENGRGNFPPRFSGLQFPNYSSELNVNALELDDSALYLCASSLDRGLSNYEQYFGPGTRLTVT.

This chain uses TRBV6-1 with TRBJ1-3; D gene unclear. V gave up 3 bases and J gave up 4 bases, with 13 bases separating them. The CDR3 loop spans 15 amino acids. CDR1 and CDR2 (germline): MNHNS, SASEGT. The CDR3 region has the DNA TGTGCCAGCAGTGACCACAGAGGGCACGGAAACACCATATATTTT. Protein: CASSDHRGHGNTIYF.

The CDR3 loop reads CASSQVPGNQPQHF. The CDR3 nucleotides are TGCGCCAGCAGCCAAGTGCCAGGCAATCAGCCCCAGCATTTT. The chain combines TRBV4-3 with TRBJ1-5; no definite D call. The CDR3 loop spans 14 amino acids. Trimming removed 1 base at V and 2 bases at J, with 6 bases between. Germline CDR1 reads LGHNA; CDR2 reads YSLEER.

CDR3 amino acids: CASSGLGDDYGYTF. CDR3 nucleotide sequence: TGTGCCAGCAGTGGGTTAGGGGACGACTATGGCTACACCTTC. This chain uses TRBV6-1 with TRBJ1-2, with D maybe TRBD1 (5 bases). This CDR3 is 14 amino acids long. The V gene's germline CDR1 is MNHNS and CDR2 SASEGT. V dropped 4 bases and J dropped 3 bases, with 12 bases sitting between them.

The chain is built from TRBV7-9 and TRBJ1-2, with D unresolved. The V gene's germline CDR1 is SEHNR and CDR2 FQNEAQ (reference sequence). The CDR3 is 13 amino acids. Trimming stripped 2 bases from V and 4 bases from J, with 8 bases between. This CDR3 reads CASSLPGSYGYTF. CDR3 nucleotide sequence: TGTGCCAGCAGCTTACCGGGTTCCTATGGCTACACCTTC.

The chain couples TRBV7-2 to TRBJ1-5, with a tentative D call TRBD1 (6 bases). Per the germline V gene, CDR1 is SGHTA and CDR2 is FQGNSA. The CDR3 loop spans 15 amino acids. V dropped 1 base and J dropped 8 bases, with 15 bases sitting between them. The CDR3 loop reads CASSLVGGGQKPQHF. DNA for the CDR3: TGTGCCAGCAGCTTAGTGGGCGGGGGGCAGAAGCCCCAGCATTTT.

This chain links TRBV29-1 with TRBJ1-6; 8 positions agree with TRBD1. CDR1 is SQVTM and CDR2 is ANQGSEA in the germline V gene. CDR3 length equals 13 residues. J lost 8 bases, V lost 6 bases, and 6 bases had no gene match. CDR3 bases: TGCAGCGTCCAGGGGGCTCAGGATTCACCCCTCCACTTT. This encodes CSVQGAQDSPLHF.

This chain joins TRBV6-5 and TRBJ2-7, with unresolved D. Trimming pared 0 bases from V and 3 bases from J, leaving 12 bases between. The CDR3 is 15 amino acids. Per the germline V gene, CDR1 is MNHEY and CDR2 is SVGAGI. The CDR3 bases are TGTGCCAGCAGTTACTCGAAACAGAATATCTACGAGCAGTACTTC. Translated, it gives CASSYSKQNIYEQYF.

This chain connects TRBV7-2 to TRBJ2-3, with D possibly matching TRBD2 (7 bases). Germline loops: CDR1 SGHTA, CDR2 FQGNSA. The CDR3 is made up of 17 amino acids. V lost 5 bases to trimming and J lost 2 bases, with 20 bases between them. The CDR3 sequence: CASSPLLRGLSTDTQYF. The CDR3 bases are TGTGCCAGCAGCCCCCTCTTGCGGGGGCTCTCCACAGATACGCAGTATTTT.

The rearrangement uses TRBV7-8 and TRBJ2-7, with D possibly being TRBD2 (5 bases). This CDR3 contains 11 residues. V lost 2 bases, J lost 6 bases, and 5 bases lay in between. Per the germline V gene, CDR1 is SGHVS and CDR2 is FQNEAQ. In DNA form, the CDR3 reads TGTGCCAGCAGCTTAAGCGGCGAGCAGTACTTC. Translated, it gives CASSLSGEQYF.

The rearrangement links TRBV14 to TRBJ1-1, with D possibly matching TRBD1 (6 bases). The V and J ends lost 1 base and 4 bases respectively, with 10 bases between them. The CDR3 runs 14 residues. Germline V gene data show CDR1 as SGHDN and CDR2 as FVKESK. The CDR3 DNA reads TGTGCCAGCAGCCAAGCGAGGGGGGGCACTGAAGCTTTCTTT. It codes for CASSQARGGTEAFF. Full variable domain (remainder filled in from reference TRBV14 and TRBJ1-1): EAGVTQFPSHSVIEKGQTVTLRCDPISGHDNLYWYRRVMGKEIKFLLHFVKESKQDESGMPNNRFLAERTGGTYSTLKVQPAELEDSGVYFCASSQARGGTEAFFGQGTRLTVV.

This clone has only one observation. The chain combines TRBV19 with TRBJ1-2, with a possible D match to TRBD1 (5 bases). The V end lost 5 bases, the J end lost 8 bases, and 24 bases lay between the germline ends. The length of the CDR3 is 16 residues. The germline CDR1 and CDR2 sequences are LNHDA and SQIVND (reference sequence). CDR3 sequence (DNA): TGTGCCAGTAGTGATCAACCGGGACCCTTGGGTTTCGGCTACACCTTC. Residues: CASSDQPGPLGFGYTF.

In DNA, the CDR3 is TGTGCCTGGAGTGTACACTACGAGCAGTACTTC. It encodes CAWSVHYEQYF. The V call is TRBV30, the J call TRBJ2-7; no clear D. This CDR3 has 11 residues. Germline CDR1 GTSNPN, CDR2 SVGIG (reference sequence). The ends were cut back, 0 bases at V and 3 bases at J, with 3 bases in the middle. Drawing the rest from reference TRBV30 and TRBJ2-7, the complete variable domain is SQTIHQWPATLVQPVGSPLSLECTVEGTSNPNLYWYRQAAGRGLQLLFYSVGIGQISSEVPQNLSASRPQDRQFILSSKKLLLSDSGFYLCAWSVHYEQYFGPGTRLTVT.

The gene calls are TRBV30 and TRBJ1-2; D is uncertain. The germline V gene encodes CDR1 GTSNPN and CDR2 SVGIG (reference sequence). Trimming pared 2 bases from V and 3 bases from J, leaving 4 bases between. This CDR3 region has 11 residues. The CDR3: CAWSWDYGYTF. The CDR3 nucleotides are TGTGCCTGGAGTTGGGACTATGGCTACACCTTC.

This clone was counted a few times. The V gene is TRBV29-1, the J gene TRBJ1-2; 9 bases are a match to TRBD1. The junction had 8 bases not matched to a gene; V was cut back by 1 base and J by 2 bases. The CDR3 covers 16 residues. CDR1 SQVTM and CDR2 ANQGSEA come from the germline V gene. The CDR3: CSVEGLEGQGNYGYTF. The CDR3 DNA reads TGCAGCGTTGAAGGCCTAGAAGGACAGGGGAACTATGGCTACACCTTC. Supplemented by reference TRBV29-1 and TRBJ1-2, the full variable domain reads SAVISQKPSRDICQRGTSLTIQCQVDSQVTMMFWYRQQPGQSLTLIATANQGSEATYESGFVIDKFPISRPNLTFSTLTVSNMSPEDSSIYLCSVEGLEGQGNYGYTFGSGTRLTVV.

This clone was seen more than once but under ten times. The J gene is TRBJ2-5, the V gene TRBV5-1; D may be TRBD2 (5 bases). Germline lookup yields CDR1 SGHRS and CDR2 YFSETQ. The V gene lost 0 bases and the J gene lost 3 bases, with 12 bases spanning the gap. The CDR3 has 15 amino acids. The CDR3 spells CASSLALAPEETQYF. The CDR3 nucleotides read TGCGCCAGCAGCTTGGCATTAGCGCCAGAAGAGACCCAGTACTTC.

The chain combines TRBV5-1 with TRBJ2-2; D is perhaps TRBD1 (6 bases). The CDR3 is 15 residues long. Trimming took off 3 bases at V and 7 bases at J, with 16 bases between the two ends. Germline V lookup: CDR1 SGHRS, CDR2 YFSETQ. The CDR3 nucleotides read TGCGCCAGCAGCTCGACTTCAGGGGTGGTCGGGGAGCTGTTTTTT. Its protein is CASSSTSGVVGELFF.

The chain employs TRBV30 and TRBJ2-7; 10 nucleotides line up with TRBD1. J lost 6 bases, V lost 0 bases, and 8 bases had no gene match. The CDR3 has 15 amino acids. Germline CDR1 reads GTSNPN; CDR2 reads SVGIG (reference sequence). The CDR3: CAWSVFPGQGTEQYF. The CDR3 DNA reads TGTGCCTGGAGTGTATTCCCGGGACAGGGGACCGAGCAGTACTTC.

This chain joins TRBV29-1 and TRBJ2-3; D perhaps matches TRBD2 (6 bases). Trimming stripped 1 base from V and 1 base from J, with 9 bases between. The CDR3 has 14 residues. Germline V gene data show CDR1 as SQVTM and CDR2 as ANQGSEA. CDR3 loop: CSVEGGVRTDTQYF. The CDR3 DNA sequence: TGCAGCGTTGAAGGGGGGGTCCGCACAGATACGCAGTATTTT.

The CDR3 DNA is TGTGCCAGCAGCTTAACAAAGGACTCAGATACGCAGTATTTT. As protein: CASSLTKDSDTQYF. J is TRBJ2-3 and V is TRBV7-3, with D perhaps TRBD2 (5 bases). Trimming cost V 0 bases and J 4 bases, with 8 bases left between them. CDR3 length: 14 residues. Germline-derived CDR1 and CDR2 are SGHTA and FQGTGA. The entire variable domain, with the rest obtained from reference TRBV7-3 and TRBJ2-3, is as follows: GAGVSQTPSNKVTEKGKYVELRCDPISGHTALYWYRQSLGQGPEFLIYFQGTGAADDSGLPNDRFFAVRPEGSVSTLKIQRTERGDSAVYLCASSLTKDSDTQYFGPGTRLTVL.

In this sample, this clone turned up once. Other DNA sequences in this sample translate to the same CDR3. This chain connects TRBV19 to TRBJ2-1; no clear D. Germline CDR1 is LNHDA and CDR2 is SQIVND (reference sequence). The CDR3 spans 12 residues. The ends were cut back, 1 base at V and 3 bases at J, with 1 base in the middle. The CDR3 DNA reads TGTGCCAGTAGTATAGGCTACAATGAGCAGTTCTTC. This encodes CASSIGYNEQFF.

The V and J genes are TRBV7-2 and TRBJ2-1; 9 bases match TRBD2. With V trimmed by 5 bases and J by 9 bases, 14 bases remained unmatched. Germline V gene sequence: CDR1 SGHTA, CDR2 FQGNSA. The CDR3 length is 16 residues. The CDR3 loop is CASSIGWGLASGEQFF. The CDR3 nucleotides are TGTGCCAGCAGCATAGGCTGGGGACTAGCCTCTGGTGAGCAGTTCTTC.

This chain connects TRBV18 to TRBJ2-5; D is undetermined. In germline, CDR1 is KGHSH, CDR2 LQKENI. This CDR3 has 15 amino acids. V lost 3 bases, J lost 0 bases, and 11 bases lay in between. This chain's CDR3 is CASSPRAPYQETQYF. The CDR3 DNA sequence: TGTGCCAGCTCACCTAGGGCACCGTACCAAGAGACCCAGTACTTC.